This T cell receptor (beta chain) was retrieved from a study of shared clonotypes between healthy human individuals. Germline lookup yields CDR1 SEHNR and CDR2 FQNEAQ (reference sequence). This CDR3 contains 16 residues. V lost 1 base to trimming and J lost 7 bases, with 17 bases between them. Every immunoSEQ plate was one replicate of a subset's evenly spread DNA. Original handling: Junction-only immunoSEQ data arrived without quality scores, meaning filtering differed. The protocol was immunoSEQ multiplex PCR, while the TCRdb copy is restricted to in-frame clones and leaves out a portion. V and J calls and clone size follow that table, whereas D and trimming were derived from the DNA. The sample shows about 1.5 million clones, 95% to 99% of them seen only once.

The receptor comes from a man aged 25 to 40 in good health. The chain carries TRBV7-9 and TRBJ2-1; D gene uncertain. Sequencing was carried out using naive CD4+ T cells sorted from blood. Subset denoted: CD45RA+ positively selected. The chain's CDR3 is CASSLDPGVGRNEQFF. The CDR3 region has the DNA TGTGCCAGCAGCTTAGATCCTGGGGTAGGTCGGAATGAGCAGTTCTTC. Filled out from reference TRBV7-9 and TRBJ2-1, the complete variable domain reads DTGVSQNPRHKITKRGQNVTFRCDPISEHNRLYWYRQTLGQGPEFLTYFQNEAQLEKSRLLSDRFSAERPKGSFSTLEIQRTEQGDSAMYLCASSLDPGVGRNEQFFGPGTRLTVL.